The T cell receptor (beta chain) described here comes from a study of T-cell memory formation after mild COVID-19. Study-level background: TCR clustering was largely donor specific. Study-wide results and limits: The CD4+ clones that contracted clustered mainly within CM and EM, and the CD8+ clones concentrated in EMRA. In pre-infection memory, a portion of responding clones appeared, which suggested that cross-reactive memory joined.

As for this clonotype: Its antigen remains unknown.

Constant-segment primers and 5'RACE yielded cDNA libraries for TCR alpha and TCR beta, each carrying sample barcodes and UMIs. TCRdb reprocessed the 5' RACE reads with MiXCR, giving one entry per CDR3 protein. The table lists about 390,000 distinct CDR3 sequences, roughly 15% of them singletons, with 20% to 25% in the top ten. The sequence came from a man between 18 and 29 years old who had mild COVID-19 (a few samples of this study predate the infection). Cell type and time point are not known. Sequencing was done on a sample of PBMCs or a T cell subset sorted from them (not recorded which).

This chain's CDR3 is CASSNPPGGSTDTQYF. CDR3 DNA: TGTGCCAGCAGCAACCCCCCGGGGGGTAGCACAGATACGCAGTATTTT. The gene calls are TRBV7-2 and TRBJ2-3; 7 nucleotides line up with TRBD2. Germline CDR1 is SGHTA and CDR2 is FQGNSA. V lost 5 bases to trimming and J lost 0 bases; unmatched junction nucleotides: 8. The CDR3 loop spans 16 amino acids.